This T cell receptor (beta chain) was identified during a study of T cell repertoires in cytomegalovirus infection. Whole-study context: In the study, CMV epitopes included recently identified HLA-C-restricted and well-studied HLA-B-restricted ones. In public TCR beta signatures, there were indications of both CMV infection and matching HLA type. Overall study results and limits: The study found HLA-C-restricted CMV-specific TCR beta clonotypes dominating the ex vivo response.

The CDR3 covers 16 residues. Germline loops: CDR1 DFQATT, CDR2 SNEGSKA (reference sequence). Trimming cost V 0 bases and J 4 bases, with 17 bases left between them. In TCRdb, the reads were re-called with MiXCR into one record per CDR3 protein. The data contain about 100,000 distinct CDR3 sequences, 25% to 30% of them seen just once; the ten biggest clones take up about three quarters. In its sample, this clonotype was seen many times. Its antigen is not identified. This rearrangement joins TRBV20-1 to TRBJ2-3, with D hard to call. Sequenced here: CD8+ T cells from cultured PBMCs, sampled from culture after CMV antigen stimulation. The clonotype was recovered from a human donor in good health (CMV status not recorded). Some clones in this sample may be carry-over from other donors' samples. DNA of the CDR3: TGCAGTGCTAGAGATCAAGACACTCAGTGGGCAGATACGCAGTATTTT. Translating gives CSARDQDTQWADTQYF.